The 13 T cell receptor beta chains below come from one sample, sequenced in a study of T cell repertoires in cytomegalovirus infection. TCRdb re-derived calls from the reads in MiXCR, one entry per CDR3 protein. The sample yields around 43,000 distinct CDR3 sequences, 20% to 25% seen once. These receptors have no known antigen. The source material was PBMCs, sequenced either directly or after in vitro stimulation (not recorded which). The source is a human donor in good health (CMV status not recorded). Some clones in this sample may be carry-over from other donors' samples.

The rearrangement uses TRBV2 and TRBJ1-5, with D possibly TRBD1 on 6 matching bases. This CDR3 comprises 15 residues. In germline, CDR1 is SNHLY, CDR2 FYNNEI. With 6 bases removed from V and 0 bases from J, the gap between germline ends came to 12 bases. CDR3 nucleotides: TGTGCCAGCAGGAGGACAGAAAATAGCAATCAGCCCCAGCATTTT. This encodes CASRRTENSNQPQHF.

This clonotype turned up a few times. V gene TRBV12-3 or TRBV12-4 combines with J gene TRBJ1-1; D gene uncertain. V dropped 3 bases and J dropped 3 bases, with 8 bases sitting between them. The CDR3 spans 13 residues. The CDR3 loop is CASSFVGHTEAFF. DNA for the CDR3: TGTGCCAGCAGTTTTGTCGGACACACTGAAGCTTTCTTT.

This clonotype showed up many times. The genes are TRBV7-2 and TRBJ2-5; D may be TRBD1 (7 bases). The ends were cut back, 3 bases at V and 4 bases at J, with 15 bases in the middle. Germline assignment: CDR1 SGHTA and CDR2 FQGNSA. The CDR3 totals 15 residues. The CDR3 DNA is TGTGCCAGCAGCTTCTCCGGGACAGCGGGAGAGACCCAGTACTTC. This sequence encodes CASSFSGTAGETQYF.

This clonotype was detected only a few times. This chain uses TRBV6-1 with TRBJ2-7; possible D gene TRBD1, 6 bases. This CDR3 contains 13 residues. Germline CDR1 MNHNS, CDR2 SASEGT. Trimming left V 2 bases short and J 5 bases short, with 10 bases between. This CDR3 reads CASSENRANEQYF. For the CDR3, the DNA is TGTGCCAGCAGTGAAAACAGGGCCAACGAGCAGTACTTC.

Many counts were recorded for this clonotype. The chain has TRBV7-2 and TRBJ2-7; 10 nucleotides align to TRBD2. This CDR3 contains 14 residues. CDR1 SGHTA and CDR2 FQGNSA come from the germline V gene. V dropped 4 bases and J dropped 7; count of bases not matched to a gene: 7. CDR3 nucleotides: TGTGCCAGCAGCTCCGGGACTAGCGCGGGGGAGCAGTACTTC. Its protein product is CASSSGTSAGEQYF.

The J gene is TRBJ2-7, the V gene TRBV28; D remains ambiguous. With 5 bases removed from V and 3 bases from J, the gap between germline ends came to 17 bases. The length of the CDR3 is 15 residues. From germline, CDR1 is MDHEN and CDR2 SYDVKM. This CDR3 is CASSTHRTEFYEQYF. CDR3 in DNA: TGTGCCAGCAGTACCCACCGGACGGAGTTCTACGAGCAGTACTTC.

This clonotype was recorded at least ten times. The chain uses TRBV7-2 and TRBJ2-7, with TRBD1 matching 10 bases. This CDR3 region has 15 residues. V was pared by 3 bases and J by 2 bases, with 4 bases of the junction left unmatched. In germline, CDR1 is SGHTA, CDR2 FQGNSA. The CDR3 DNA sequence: TGTGCCAGCAGCTTTTCCGGGACAGGGGCCTACGAGCAGTACTTC. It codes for CASSFSGTGAYEQYF.

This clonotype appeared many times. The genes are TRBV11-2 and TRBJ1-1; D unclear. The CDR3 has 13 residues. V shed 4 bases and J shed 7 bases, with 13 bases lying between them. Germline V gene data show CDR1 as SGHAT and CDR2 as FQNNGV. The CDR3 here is CASSYRGDGEAFF. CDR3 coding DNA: TGTGCCAGCAGCTATCGCGGCGACGGTGAAGCTTTCTTT.

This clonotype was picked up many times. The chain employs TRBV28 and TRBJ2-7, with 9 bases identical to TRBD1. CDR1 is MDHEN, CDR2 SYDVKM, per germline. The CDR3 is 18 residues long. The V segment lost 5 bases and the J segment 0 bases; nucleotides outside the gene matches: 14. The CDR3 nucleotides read TGTGCCAGCAGTCCGGGACAGGGAACGATCCATAGCTCCTACGAGCAGTACTTC. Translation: CASSPGQGTIHSSYEQYF. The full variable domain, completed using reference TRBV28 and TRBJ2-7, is DVKVTQSSRYLVKRTGEKVFLECVQDMDHENMFWYRQDPGLGLRLIYFSYDVKMKEKGDIPEGYSVSREKKERFSLILESASTNQTSMYLCASSPGQGTIHSSYEQYFGPGTRLTVT.

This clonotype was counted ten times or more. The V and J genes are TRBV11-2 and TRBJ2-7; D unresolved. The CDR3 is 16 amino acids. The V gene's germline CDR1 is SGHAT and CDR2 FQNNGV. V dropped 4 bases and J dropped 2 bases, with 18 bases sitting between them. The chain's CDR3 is CASSSLGRRGTYEQYF. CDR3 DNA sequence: TGTGCCAGCAGCTCGCTCGGACGGCGTGGGACCTACGAGCAGTACTTC.

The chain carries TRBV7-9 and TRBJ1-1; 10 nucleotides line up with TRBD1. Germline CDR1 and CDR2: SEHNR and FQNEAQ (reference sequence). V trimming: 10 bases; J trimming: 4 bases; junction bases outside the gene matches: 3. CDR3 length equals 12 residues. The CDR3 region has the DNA TGTGCCATCGGACAGGGGGTCACTGAAGCTTTCTTT. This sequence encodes CAIGQGVTEAFF.

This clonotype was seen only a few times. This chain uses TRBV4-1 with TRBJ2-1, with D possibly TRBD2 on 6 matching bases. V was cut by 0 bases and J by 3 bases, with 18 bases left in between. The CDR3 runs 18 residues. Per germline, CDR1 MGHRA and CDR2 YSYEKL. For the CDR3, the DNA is TGCGCCAGCAGCCAAGATCCCTGGGCGGGAAGGTTCTACAATGAGCAGTTCTTC. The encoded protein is CASSQDPWAGRFYNEQFF.

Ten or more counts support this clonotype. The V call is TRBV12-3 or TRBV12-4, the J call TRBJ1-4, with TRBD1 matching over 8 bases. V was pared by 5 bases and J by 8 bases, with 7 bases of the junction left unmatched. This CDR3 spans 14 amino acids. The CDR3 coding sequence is TGTGCCAGCAGTCCCGGACAGGGAGGCGAAAAACTGTTTTTT. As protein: CASSPGQGGEKLFF.